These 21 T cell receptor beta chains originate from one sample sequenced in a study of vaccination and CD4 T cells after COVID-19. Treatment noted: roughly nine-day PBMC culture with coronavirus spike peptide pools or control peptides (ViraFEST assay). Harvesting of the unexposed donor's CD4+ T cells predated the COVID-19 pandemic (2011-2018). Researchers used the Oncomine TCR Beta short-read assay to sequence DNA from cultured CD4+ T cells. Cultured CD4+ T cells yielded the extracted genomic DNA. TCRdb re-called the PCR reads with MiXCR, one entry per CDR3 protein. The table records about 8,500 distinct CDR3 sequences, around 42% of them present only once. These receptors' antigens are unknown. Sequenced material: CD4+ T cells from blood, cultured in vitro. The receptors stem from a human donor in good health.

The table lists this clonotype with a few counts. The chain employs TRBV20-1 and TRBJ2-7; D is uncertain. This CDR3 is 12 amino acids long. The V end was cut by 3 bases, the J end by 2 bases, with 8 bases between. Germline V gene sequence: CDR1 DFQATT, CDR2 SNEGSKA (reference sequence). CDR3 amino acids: CSARVGTYEQYF. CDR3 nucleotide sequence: TGCAGTGCTAGGGTGGGGACCTACGAGCAGTACTTC.

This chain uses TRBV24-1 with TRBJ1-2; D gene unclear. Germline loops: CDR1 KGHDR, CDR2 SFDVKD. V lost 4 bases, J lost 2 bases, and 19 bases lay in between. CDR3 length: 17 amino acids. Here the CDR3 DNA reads TGTGCCACCAGTGACCCGACCGACGGGAAGGGCAACTATGGCTACACCTTC. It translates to CATSDPTDGKGNYGYTF.

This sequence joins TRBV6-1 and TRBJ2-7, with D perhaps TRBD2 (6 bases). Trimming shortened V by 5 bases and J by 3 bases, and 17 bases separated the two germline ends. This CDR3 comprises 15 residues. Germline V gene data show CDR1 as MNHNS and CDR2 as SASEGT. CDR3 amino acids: CASSLQGLGNYEQYF. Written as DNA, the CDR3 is TGTGCCAGCAGTCTCCAGGGACTGGGCAACTACGAGCAGTACTTC.

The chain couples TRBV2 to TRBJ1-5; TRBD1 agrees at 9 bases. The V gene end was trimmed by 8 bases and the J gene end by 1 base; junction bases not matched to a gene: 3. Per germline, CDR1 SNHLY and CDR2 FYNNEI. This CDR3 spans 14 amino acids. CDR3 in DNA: TGTGCCAGCCGAGGGACAGGGAGCAATCAGCCCCAGCATTTT. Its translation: CASRGTGSNQPQHF.

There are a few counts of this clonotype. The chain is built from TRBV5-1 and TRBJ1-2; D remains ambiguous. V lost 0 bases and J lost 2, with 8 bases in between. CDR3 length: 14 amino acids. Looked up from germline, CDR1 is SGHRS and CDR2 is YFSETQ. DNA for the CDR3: TGCGCCAGCAGCTTGGCCATCGGGAACTATGGCTACACCTTC. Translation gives CASSLAIGNYGYTF.

CDR3: CASRGTSGYQETQYF. For the CDR3, the DNA is TGTGCCAGCCGGGGGACTAGCGGGTACCAAGAGACCCAGTACTTC. The chain has TRBV2 and TRBJ2-5; 12 positions match TRBD2. CDR1 is SNHLY and CDR2 is FYNNEI in the germline V gene. V lost 8 bases, J lost 0 bases, and 4 bases stayed unmatched. The CDR3 extends over 15 amino acids.

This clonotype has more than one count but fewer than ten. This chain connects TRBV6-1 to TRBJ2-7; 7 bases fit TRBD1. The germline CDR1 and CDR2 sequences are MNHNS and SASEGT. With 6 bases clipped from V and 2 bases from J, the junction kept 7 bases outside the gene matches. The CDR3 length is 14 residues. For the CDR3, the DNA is TGTGCCAGCAGCCCCCCGGGACAGCCCTACGAGCAGTACTTC. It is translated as CASSPPGQPYEQYF.

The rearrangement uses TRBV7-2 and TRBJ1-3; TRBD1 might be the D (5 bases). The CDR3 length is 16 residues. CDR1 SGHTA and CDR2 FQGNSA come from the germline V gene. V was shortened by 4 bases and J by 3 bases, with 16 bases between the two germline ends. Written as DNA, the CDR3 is TGTGCCAGCAGCTCAGTGGGGGGGTTAGGTGGAAACACCATATATTTT. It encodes CASSSVGGLGGNTIYF.

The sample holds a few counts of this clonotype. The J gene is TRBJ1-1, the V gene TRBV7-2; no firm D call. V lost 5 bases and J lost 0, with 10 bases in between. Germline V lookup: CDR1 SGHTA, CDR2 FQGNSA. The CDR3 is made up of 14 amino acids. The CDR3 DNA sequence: TGTGCCAGCAGCCAAGGGATAATGAACACTGAAGCTTTCTTT. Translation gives CASSQGIMNTEAFF. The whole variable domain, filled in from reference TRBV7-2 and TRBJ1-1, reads GAGVSQSPSNKVTEKGKDVELRCDPISGHTALYWYRQSLGQGLEFLIYFQGNSAPDKSGLPSDRFSAERTGGSVSTLTIQRTQQEDSAVYLCASSQGIMNTEAFFGQGTRLTVV.

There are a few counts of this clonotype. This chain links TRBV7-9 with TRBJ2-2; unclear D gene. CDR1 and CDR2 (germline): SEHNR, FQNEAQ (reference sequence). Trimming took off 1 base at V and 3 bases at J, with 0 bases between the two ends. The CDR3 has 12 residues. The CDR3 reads CASSLDTGELFF. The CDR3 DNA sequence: TGTGCCAGCAGCTTAGACACCGGGGAGCTGTTTTTT.

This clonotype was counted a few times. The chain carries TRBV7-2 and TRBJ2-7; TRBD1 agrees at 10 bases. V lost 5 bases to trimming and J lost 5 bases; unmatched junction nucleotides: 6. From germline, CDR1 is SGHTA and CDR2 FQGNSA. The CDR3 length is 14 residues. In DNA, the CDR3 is TGTGCCAGCAGCCGGGACAGGGGACATGACGAGCAGTACTTC. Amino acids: CASSRDRGHDEQYF.

As DNA, the CDR3 is TGCAGTGCTAGAACAAGGCGGGGGACTTCCTACAATGAGCAGTTCTTC. Its translation is CSARTRRGTSYNEQFF. The genes are TRBV20-1 and TRBJ2-1; 7 positions agree with TRBD2. Germline CDR1 is DFQATT and CDR2 is SNEGSKA (reference sequence). The CDR3 is 16 amino acids. V dropped 2 bases and J dropped 1; count of bases not matched to a gene: 8.

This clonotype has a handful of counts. The CDR3 sequence: CASHRTGNTEAFF. The CDR3 bases are TGTGCCAGCCACAGGACAGGAAACACTGAAGCTTTCTTT. The V and J genes are TRBV6-1 and TRBJ1-1, with 7 bases that match TRBD1. V lost 8 bases, J lost 2 bases, and 5 bases stayed unmatched. The germline gives CDR1 MNHNS, CDR2 SASEGT. The CDR3 covers 13 residues.

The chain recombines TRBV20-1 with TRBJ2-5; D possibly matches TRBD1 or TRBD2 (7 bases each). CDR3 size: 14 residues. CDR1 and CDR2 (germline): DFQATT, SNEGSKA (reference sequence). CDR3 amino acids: CGGCGRGPKTAQYF. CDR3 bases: TGCGGGGGCTGTGGGAGGGGGCCTAAGACGGCCCAGTACTTC.

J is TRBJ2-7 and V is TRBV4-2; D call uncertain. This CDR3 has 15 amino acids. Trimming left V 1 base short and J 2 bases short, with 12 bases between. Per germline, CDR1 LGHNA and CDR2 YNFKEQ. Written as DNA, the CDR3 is TGTGCCAGCAGCCAAGGATCAATTACCCCCTACGAGCAGTACTTC. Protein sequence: CASSQGSITPYEQYF.

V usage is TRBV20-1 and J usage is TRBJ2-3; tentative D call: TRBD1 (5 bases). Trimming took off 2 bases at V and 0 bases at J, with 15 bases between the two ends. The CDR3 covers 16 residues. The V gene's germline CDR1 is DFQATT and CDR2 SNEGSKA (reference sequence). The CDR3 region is CSARPSRGSSTDTQYF. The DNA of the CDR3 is TGCAGTGCTAGACCTTCTAGGGGTTCTAGCACAGATACGCAGTATTTT.

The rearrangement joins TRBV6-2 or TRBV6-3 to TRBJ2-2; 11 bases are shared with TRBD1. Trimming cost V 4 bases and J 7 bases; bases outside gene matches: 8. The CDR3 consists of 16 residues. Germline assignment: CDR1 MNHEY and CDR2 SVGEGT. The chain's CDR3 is CASSSLGQGAGGELFF. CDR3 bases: TGTGCCAGCAGTTCCCTCGGACAGGGGGCAGGCGGGGAGCTGTTTTTT.

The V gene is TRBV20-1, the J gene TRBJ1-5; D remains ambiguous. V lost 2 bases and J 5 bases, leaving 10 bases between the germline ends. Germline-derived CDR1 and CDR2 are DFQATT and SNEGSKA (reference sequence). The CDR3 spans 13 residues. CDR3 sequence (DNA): TGCAGTGCTAGACTCATCCCCGATCAGCCCCAGCATTTT. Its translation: CSARLIPDQPQHF.

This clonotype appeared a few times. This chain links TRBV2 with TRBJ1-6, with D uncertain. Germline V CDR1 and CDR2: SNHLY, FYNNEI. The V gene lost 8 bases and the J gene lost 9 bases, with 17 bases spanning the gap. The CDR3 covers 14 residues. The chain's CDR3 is CASGPTTVASPLHF. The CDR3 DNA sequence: TGTGCCAGCGGCCCGACAACCGTTGCTTCACCCCTCCACTTT.

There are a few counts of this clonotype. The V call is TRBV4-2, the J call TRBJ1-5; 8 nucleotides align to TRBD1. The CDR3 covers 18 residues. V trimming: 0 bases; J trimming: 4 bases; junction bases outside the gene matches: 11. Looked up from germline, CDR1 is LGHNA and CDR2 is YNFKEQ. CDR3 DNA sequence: TGTGCCAGCAGCCAAGATCAGGGGGCAGGGGCTGGAAATCAGCCCCAGCATTTT. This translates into CASSQDQGAGAGNQPQHF.

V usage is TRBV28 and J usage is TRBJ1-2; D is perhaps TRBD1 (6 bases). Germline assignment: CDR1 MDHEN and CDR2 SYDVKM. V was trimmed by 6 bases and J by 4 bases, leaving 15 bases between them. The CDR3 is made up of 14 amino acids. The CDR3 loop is CASSQTGNGYGYTF. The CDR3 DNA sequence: TGTGCCAGCAGCCAAACAGGGAACGGCTATGGCTACACCTTC.